This TCR beta chain was captured in a study of T cell repertoires in cytomegalovirus infection. General study results and limits: There were carriers of CMV plus the relevant HLA, and cumulative public TCR beta family frequency identified them. Ex vivo responses were dominated by HLA-C-restricted CMV-specific TCR beta clonotypes.

This clonotype showed up many times. What it binds is not known. In germline, CDR1 is SGHTA, CDR2 FQGNSA. Deletions cut 1 base from V and 2 bases from J, with 10 bases between. This CDR3 comprises 15 residues. TCRdb used MiXCR to reprocess the reads, holding one entry per CDR3 protein. The sample has about 490,000 distinct CDR3 sequences, about a quarter seen once. This TCR was recovered from a human donor in good health (CMV status not recorded). Some clones in this sample may be carry-over from other donors' samples. The chain employs TRBV7-2 and TRBJ2-3; D unclear. The source material was PBMCs. The chain's CDR3 is CASSLVVSFTDTQYF. CDR3 coding DNA: TGTGCCAGCAGCTTAGTCGTATCATTCACAGATACGCAGTATTTT.